The clone carrying this TCR beta chain has just a few counts. Repertoires were generated with immunoSEQ multiplex PCR, while TCRdb's copy carries only in-frame clones and drops some. This sample has 170,000 or so clones, with around 63% found just once. V lost 4 bases and J lost 4, with 10 bases in between. The CDR3 has 13 residues. The germline gives CDR1 MRHNA, CDR2 SNTAGT. This record comes from a study of shared clonotypes between healthy human individuals. Study information: The cohort comprised a couple of women and a few men. Their ages spanned 18 to 49 years. Each donor's CD8 memory used one plate, CD8 naive two, each CD4 subset three.

The origin of this receptor is a man younger than 45 in good health. The rearrangement uses TRBV6-4 and TRBJ1-2, with D possibly TRBD1 on 6 matching bases. Sequences were obtained from memory CD4+ T cells sorted from blood. As for subset: CD45RA-negative fraction. CDR3 in amino acids: CASSATGTYGYTF. The CDR3 DNA sequence: TGTGCCAGCAGTGCGACAGGCACCTATGGCTACACCTTC.